These T cell receptor beta chains were read from a single sample in a study of cytomegalovirus exposure and HLA in healthy donors. Assay used: immunoSEQ multiplex PCR; TCRdb lists only in-frame clones, some missing. The top ten hold approximately 12% of the sample, which has some 60,000 clones, 65% to 90% seen once. Sequenced input: PBMCs. The receptors derive from a female donor in good health and CMV-seronegative. The CDR3 runs from the conserved cysteine through the conserved F or W. D genes are given only for firm matches. Size is stated for part of the rows, as once, few or many counts, or as a class when the clone is expanded.

clone_size	d_call	j_call	v_call	cdr3_nt	cdr3_aa
NA	TRBD1	TRBJ2-7	TRBV18	TGTGCCAGCTCACCACGACTACAGGGGGCTTACGAGCAGTACTTC	CASSPRLQGAYEQYF
once	TRBD2	TRBJ2-1	TRBV6-1	TGTGCCAGCAGTGAAAGGACTAGCGGGATAAATGAGCAGTTCTTC	CASSERTSGINEQFF
NA	NA	TRBJ2-5	TRBV11-2	TGTGCCAGCAGCTTAGCCCTCCGGGAGACCCAGTACTTC	CASSLALRETQYF
once	TRBD2	TRBJ2-1	TRBV9	TGTGCCAGCAGCGTAACTAGCGGGGGGGGGAATGAGCAGTTCTTC	CASSVTSGGGNEQFF
NA	TRBD1	TRBJ1-1	TRBV18	TGTGCCACCGTGGGACAGGAGAACACTGAAGCTTTCTTT	CATVGQENTEAFF
NA	TRBD2	TRBJ2-7	TRBV5-4	TGTGCCAGCAGCTTGGAAGATCTAGCGGGGGGAATCTACGAGCAGTACTTC	CASSLEDLAGGIYEQYF
NA	TRBD2	TRBJ2-5	TRBV5-6	TGTGCCAGCAGCTTGGGTGGGACTACACCCGGAGGTGAGACCCAGTACTTC	CASSLGGTTPGGETQYF
NA	TRBD2	TRBJ2-7	TRBV6-5	TGTGCCAGCAGTAACCCTCCGGGACTAGCGTACGAGCAGTACTTC	CASSNPPGLAYEQYF
NA	NA	TRBJ2-5	TRBV6-5	TGTGCCAGCAGTTACCGGGGGGAGACCCAGTACTTC	CASSYRGETQYF
NA	NA	TRBJ1-5	TRBV4-1	TGCGCCAGCAGCCAAGAAGACAGGATGTTGCCCCAGCATTTT	CASSQEDRMLPQHF
NA	NA	TRBJ2-7	TRBV2	TGTGCCAGCAGTGAAATGGGTGGAGAGATTCACGAGCAGTACTTC	CASSEMGGEIHEQYF
NA	NA	TRBJ2-3	TRBV21-1	TGTGCCAGACCGGGACTAGCGGGGAAACTTCATACGCAGTATTTT	CARPGLAGKLHTQYF
NA	NA	TRBJ2-3	TRBV7-2	TGTGCCAGCAGCCCGCGACTAGTCACAGATACGCAGTATTTT	CASSPRLVTDTQYF
NA	NA	TRBJ1-5	TRBV5-8	TGTGCCAGCAGCTTGGGGAACGGGTATTATCAGCCCCAGCATTTT	CASSLGNGYYQPQHF
NA	NA	TRBJ2-3	TRBV29-1	TGCAGCGAAACCCGACAGGATACGCAGTATTTT	CSETRQDTQYF
few	NA	TRBJ1-2	TRBV6-1	TGTGCCAGCAGTCCGGACAGCGGGAGGGGGTACACCTTC	CASSPDSGRGYTF
NA	NA	TRBJ2-7	TRBV10-3	TGTGCCATCGGCCCCAATCAGGCCTACGAGCAGTACTTC	CAIGPNQAYEQYF
NA	NA	TRBJ1-4	TRBV19	TGTGCCAGTAGTATCAGGAATGAAAAACTGTTTTTT	CASSIRNEKLFF
NA	TRBD1	TRBJ1-2	TRBV30	TGTGCCTTGGACAGGTCGGATGGCTACACCTTC	CALDRSDGYTF
NA	TRBD2	TRBJ2-1	TRBV7-3	TGTGCCAGCAGCTTAATGGTACTAGCGGGAGGACTCTCCTACAATGAGCAGTTCTTC	CASSLMVLAGGLSYNEQFF
NA	NA	TRBJ1-5	TRBV19	TGTGCCAGTAGTATCTATGGGCGCAATCAGCCCCAGCATTTT	CASSIYGRNQPQHF
NA	NA	TRBJ2-1	TRBV5-1	TGCGCCAGCAGCTTGCAACCTTCCAGCAATGAGCAGTTCTTC	CASSLQPSSNEQFF
NA	TRBD1	TRBJ2-7	TRBV27	TGTGCCAGCATGCATGGGGGGACAGGGGGCAACGAGCAGTACTTC	CASMHGGTGGNEQYF
NA	NA	TRBJ2-1	TRBV11-2	TGTGCCAGCAGCTTACGGGAGTTGGCAAGGGACCTCAATGAGCAGTTCTTC	CASSLRELARDLNEQFF
NA	TRBD2	TRBJ2-5	TRBV25-1	TGTGCCAGCAGACTCACTACAGCGGGGGCCAGTGGGACCCAGTACTTC	CASRLTTAGASGTQYF
NA	TRBD1	TRBJ1-5	TRBV18	TGTGCCAGCTCACGGCGTGGACAGGGGGCCGGGCAGCCCCAGCATTTT	CASSRRGQGAGQPQHF
NA	TRBD2	TRBJ2-1	TRBV4-3	TGCGCCAGCAGCGATAAACTAGCGGCCTACAATGAGCAGTTCTTC	CASSDKLAAYNEQFF
NA	NA	TRBJ1-1	TRBV4-1	TGCGCCAGCAGCTGGGGAGCTGAAGCTTTCTTT	CASSWGAEAFF
NA	TRBD2	TRBJ2-4	TRBV2	TGTGCCAGCAGTGTCCTTAGGCTAGCGGGCCAAAAAGCCAAAAACATTCAGTACTTC	CASSVLRLAGQKAKNIQYF
NA	NA	TRBJ1-2	TRBV5-6	TGTGCCAGCAGTTCCGACCCTAGCTATGGCTACACCTTC	CASSSDPSYGYTF
NA	NA	TRBJ1-1	TRBV7-2	TGTGCCAGCAGCTTCACTCCCAACACTGAAGCTTTCTTT	CASSFTPNTEAFF
NA	TRBD1	TRBJ1-2	TRBV2	TGTGCCAGCAATGAAGGGACAGGCCTCTATGGCTACACCTTC	CASNEGTGLYGYTF
NA	NA	TRBJ2-3	TRBV7-2	TGTGCCAGCAGCTCCCAGGGGTACACAGATACGCAGTATTTT	CASSSQGYTDTQYF
NA	TRBD1	TRBJ2-1	TRBV30	TGTGCCTGGGAGGGGACAGGGGCGAAAGGTGACAATGAGCAGTTCTTC	CAWEGTGAKGDNEQFF
NA	TRBD2	TRBJ2-1	TRBV11-2	TGTGCCAGCAGCCCCTGGGCTAGCGGAAACAATGAGCAGTTCTTC	CASSPWASGNNEQFF
NA	TRBD1	TRBJ1-2	TRBV6-1	TGTGCCAGCAGTGATGTACCGGGACAGGGCCACTATGGCTACACCTTC	CASSDVPGQGHYGYTF
NA	NA	TRBJ2-1	TRBV5-4	TGTGCCAGCAGCTTTTCTAATGAGCAGTTCTTC	CASSFSNEQFF
few	TRBD1	TRBJ1-4	TRBV5-1	TGCGCCAGCAGCAAGGGACAGGGGAGACAAAAACTGTTTTTT	CASSKGQGRQKLFF
NA	TRBD1	TRBJ1-1	TRBV7-9	TGTGCCAGCAGGGCTACGACAGGACAGGGGAGATCTGAAGCTTTCTTT	CASRATTGQGRSEAFF